The sequence of this TCR beta chain was determined in a study of human T cells and chemical hapten exposure. Each CDR3 protein is one row after TCRdb ran MiXCR on the RACE reads. The sample comprises 120,000 or so distinct CDR3 sequences, approximately 15% of which are singletons, and around 2.7% rests with the top ten. This clonotype came up a few times. Time point defined: pre-sensitization, week 0. Treatment specified: therapeutic diphenylcyclopropenone sensitization with weekly scalp DPC. Unfractionated whole blood yielded total RNA. V lost 0 bases and J lost 0, with 9 bases in between. The CDR3 contains 16 residues.

The source is a young woman with alopecia areata. Some clones in this sample may be carry-over from other donors' samples. J is TRBJ2-1 and V is TRBV23-1; the D gene is possibly TRBD2 (6 bases). TRBV23-1 is flagged as an ORF with uncertain function. This specimen consisted of whole blood, obtained in connection with sensitization to the hapten diphenylcyclopropenone (DPC). The CDR3 is CASSQSGGSSYNEQFF. The CDR3 nucleotides are TGCGCCAGCAGTCAATCGGGGGGAAGCTCCTACAATGAGCAGTTCTTC.